This TCR beta chain was observed in a study of T cells expressing NK-cell markers. Study-wide background: Seropositivity for HCMV was found in seven of the eight sequenced donors, with one seronegative.

What made the TCR beta cDNA was 5'RACE template switching with UMIs. TCRdb derives one entry per CDR3 protein from the 5' RACE reads, leaving out DNA. Its clone listing holds about 160,000 distinct CDR3 sequences. The source of this sequence is a woman between 18 and 70 years old in good health. Sequencing input: blood T cells: a sorted CD56 or NKG2C T cell subset, CD4+ or CD8+ T cells, or bulk PBMC T cells (not recorded which).

The CDR3 protein is CASSLGLAGGGNEQYF. The chain has TRBV7-2 and TRBJ2-7; TCRdb selects TRBD2, and the lack of DNA leaves this call unchecked. The CDR3 is 16 residues long. Germline V gives CDR1 SGHTA, CDR2 FQGNSA.